One and the same sample provided the 30 T cell receptor beta chains below, sequenced in a study of blood T cell repertoires in COVID-19. This table comes from immunoSEQ multiplex PCR, and its TCRdb copy is limited to in-frame clones, with some not included. The sample carries hundreds of thousands of clones, roughly 90% recorded once. The source material was peripheral blood. All receptors derive from a woman aged 55-70 years with acute or convalescent COVID-19.

The chain has TRBV11-2 and TRBJ2-7; the match to TRBD1 covers 10 bases. The CDR3 runs to 15 residues. Per the germline V gene, CDR1 is SGHAT and CDR2 is FQNNGV. V dropped 6 bases and J dropped 6; count of bases not matched to a gene: 11. For the CDR3, the DNA is TGTGCCAGCAGTTTCGACAGGGGGCAAATTAGCGAGCAGTACTTC. Translated, it gives CASSFDRGQISEQYF.

This sequence joins TRBV29-1 and TRBJ1-2; 9 nucleotides line up with TRBD1. The V gene's germline CDR1 is SQVTM and CDR2 ANQGSEA. Trimming at V came to 6 bases and at J to 3 bases, leaving 8 bases not matched to a gene. There are 14 residues in the CDR3. The CDR3 loop reads CSVTGTGSDYGYTF. The CDR3 region has the DNA TGCAGCGTCACTGGGACAGGGAGCGACTATGGCTACACCTTC.

The gene calls are TRBV11-2 and TRBJ1-3; 7 bases match TRBD1. The junction had 9 bases not matched to a gene; V was cut back by 4 bases and J by 0 bases. Germline CDR1 reads SGHAT; CDR2 reads FQNNGV. The CDR3 loop spans 17 amino acids. The CDR3 sequence: CASSSRTGWNSGNTIYF. The CDR3 DNA is TGTGCCAGCAGCTCGCGGACAGGTTGGAACTCTGGAAACACCATATATTTT.

The chain links TRBV5-4 to TRBJ1-2; a weak D match, TRBD1 (6 bases). The CDR3 runs to 16 residues. Germline V CDR1 and CDR2: SGHNT, YYREEE (reference sequence). V dropped 4 bases and J dropped 5 bases, with 21 bases sitting between them. In DNA, the CDR3 is TGTGCCAGCAGCATGCCGGGACGGGACACTTCTTATGGCTACACCTTC. The encoded protein is CASSMPGRDTSYGYTF.

This rearrangement joins TRBV6-6 to TRBJ1-4, with TRBD1 as a possible D gene (6 bases). Germline assignment: CDR1 MNHNY and CDR2 SVGAGI (reference sequence). The CDR3 totals 13 residues. Trimming stripped 7 bases from V and 8 bases from J, with 14 bases between. DNA of the CDR3: TGTGCCAGCACACAGGGAATTGAAGAAAAACTGTTTTTT. Translating gives CASTQGIEEKLFF.

This rearrangement joins TRBV28 to TRBJ1-1; possible D gene TRBD1, 5 bases. The CDR3 runs 16 residues. Germline lookup yields CDR1 MDHEN and CDR2 SYDVKM. V lost 3 bases and J 3 bases, leaving 17 bases between the germline ends. CDR3 residues: CASSFSRGVMHTEAFF. In nucleotides, the CDR3 is TGTGCCAGCAGTTTTTCAAGGGGTGTTATGCACACTGAAGCTTTCTTT. Full variable domain (outside the CDR3, taken from reference TRBV28 and TRBJ1-1): DVKVTQSSRYLVKRTGEKVFLECVQDMDHENMFWYRQDPGLGLRLIYFSYDVKMKEKGDIPEGYSVSREKKERFSLILESASTNQTSMYLCASSFSRGVMHTEAFFGQGTRLTVV.

The rearrangement links TRBV5-6 to TRBJ1-1, with no clear D. The CDR3 totals 13 residues. Per germline, CDR1 SGHDT and CDR2 YYEEEE. Trimming stripped 2 bases from V and 8 bases from J, with 13 bases between. The CDR3: CASSFGTELEAFF. The CDR3 DNA follows: TGTGCCAGCAGCTTTGGTACGGAGTTAGAAGCTTTCTTT.

The V and J genes are TRBV6-5 and TRBJ2-1; 10 bases align to TRBD2. V was clipped by 8 bases and J by 0 bases; unmatched bases: 4. Germline V gene data show CDR1 as MNHEY and CDR2 as SVGAGI. This CDR3 is 15 amino acids long. The CDR3 DNA reads as TGTGCCAGCGGGATAGCGGGAGGCTCCTACAATGAGCAGTTCTTC. Encoded protein: CASGIAGGSYNEQFF.

This chain uses TRBV5-6 with TRBJ1-1, with 9 bases that match TRBD1. The CDR3 sequence is 15 residues long. V was clipped by 0 bases and J by 0 bases; unmatched bases: 0. CDR1 is SGHDT and CDR2 is YYEEEE in the germline V gene. This CDR3 is CASSLGDRVNTEAFF. Written as DNA, the CDR3 is TGTGCCAGCAGCTTGGGGGACAGGGTGAACACTGAAGCTTTCTTT. The full variable domain, completed using reference TRBV5-6 and TRBJ1-1, is DAGVTQSPTHLIKTRGQQVTLRCSPKSGHDTVSWYQQALGQGPQFIFQYYEEEERQRGNFPDRFSGHQFPNYSSELNVNALLLGDSALYLCASSLGDRVNTEAFFGQGTRLTVV.

The V and J genes are TRBV3-1 (or the pseudogene TRBV3-2) and TRBJ2-7; 8 bases map to TRBD1. CDR3 length: 14 amino acids. CDR1 LGHDT and CDR2 YNNKEL come from the germline V gene (reference sequence). The V segment lost 6 bases and the J segment 4 bases; nucleotides outside the gene matches: 8. The CDR3 bases are TGTGCCAGCAGTGGCCAGGGGGCCGGATACGAGCAGTACTTC. Protein: CASSGQGAGYEQYF.

Regarding this clone: In the same sample, other DNA sequences code for this CDR3. This chain uses TRBV28 with TRBJ1-1; possibly TRBD1 for D (5 bases). The CDR3 runs 14 residues. CDR1 MDHEN and CDR2 SYDVKM come from the germline V gene. Between the trimmed V and J ends, which lost 3 bases and 5 bases, there was a span of 13 bases. The CDR3 DNA is TGTGCCAGCAGTTTGTGGCAGGGCGGAACTGAAGCTTTCTTT. Protein sequence: CASSLWQGGTEAFF.

The V and J genes are TRBV5-1 and TRBJ1-2; the match to TRBD1 covers 8 bases. J lost 6 bases, V lost 0 bases, and 1 base had no gene match. CDR1 is SGHRS and CDR2 is YFSETQ in the germline V gene. CDR3 length: 13 amino acids. CDR3: CASSLVTGDGYTF. CDR3 nucleotides: TGCGCCAGCAGCTTGGTGACAGGGGATGGCTACACCTTC.

CDR3 DNA: TGCGCCAGCAGCTTGGCAACCACAGGGGCTGGCTACACCTTC. Translating it yields CASSLATTGAGYTF. This chain uses TRBV5-1 with TRBJ1-2; TRBD1 agrees at 7 bases. Germline V gene lookup returns CDR1 SGHRS and CDR2 YFSETQ. This CDR3 has 14 residues. Germline trimming cut 0 bases from V and 7 bases from J; bases unmatched to any gene: 6.

The sample holds one count of this clone. The gene calls are TRBV12-3 or TRBV12-4 and TRBJ2-5; TRBD2 matches at 12 bases. The CDR3 covers 13 residues. V lost 7 bases to trimming and J lost 7 bases; unmatched junction nucleotides: 4. CDR3 in DNA: TGTGCCAGCACCCCGGGACTAGCGGGGACCCAGTACTTC. Translation gives CASTPGLAGTQYF.

This clone was counted once. The V gene is TRBV28, the J gene TRBJ1-4; TRBD1 agrees at 7 bases. The CDR3 covers 15 residues. Losses at the gene ends were 6 bases for V and 4 bases for J; bases not matched to a gene: 8. The V gene's germline CDR1 is MDHEN and CDR2 SYDVKM. CDR3 amino acids: CASRPTGLRNEKLFF. Here the CDR3 DNA reads TGTGCCAGCAGACCGACAGGGTTGCGTAATGAAAAACTGTTTTTT.

The chain is built from TRBV30 and TRBJ1-4, with D unclear. CDR1 GTSNPN and CDR2 SVGIG come from the germline V gene (reference sequence). V was shortened by 3 bases and J by 14 bases, with 13 bases between the two germline ends. CDR3 size: 11 residues. CDR3 bases: TGTGCCTGGAGCCGAGAGAGCAGGCTGTTTTTT. The encoded protein is CAWSRESRLFF. Together with reference TRBV30 and TRBJ1-4, the CDR3 gives the full variable domain: SQTIHQWPATLVQPVGSPLSLECTVEGTSNPNLYWYRQAAGRGLQLLFYSVGIGQISSEVPQNLSASRPQDRQFILSSKKLLLSDSGFYLCAWSRESRLFFGSGTQLSVL.

The chain couples TRBV15 to TRBJ2-1; 8 positions agree with TRBD1. V lost 6 bases and J lost 7; bases outside the gene matches: 8. The germline gives CDR1 LNHNV, CDR2 YYDKDF (reference sequence). There are 14 residues in the CDR3. The DNA for the CDR3 is TGTGCCACCAGTAGGACAGGGTTACAAAATGAGCAGTTCTTC. Its protein is CATSRTGLQNEQFF.

This clone was seen only once. The chain carries TRBV7-9 and TRBJ1-1; maybe TRBD1 (5 bases). Germline CDR1 reads SEHNR; CDR2 reads FQNEAQ (reference sequence). The CDR3 consists of 12 residues. The V end was cut by 2 bases, the J end by 11 bases, with 12 bases between. The CDR3 DNA reads as TGTGCCAGCAGCTTACTGGGGTCAGGGGCTTTCTTT. Translating gives CASSLLGSGAFF.

The rearrangement uses TRBV12-3 or TRBV12-4 and TRBJ2-1; 7 bases are a match to TRBD2. After removal of 3 bases from V and 11 bases from J, the junction contained 4 bases not matched to a gene. The CDR3 consists of 12 residues. In DNA, the CDR3 is TGTGCCAGCAGTTTGGGGGGGGTGAAGCAGTTCTTC. This sequence encodes CASSLGGVKQFF.

V is TRBV28 and J is TRBJ1-2, with a tentative D call TRBD1 (6 bases). The CDR3 runs to 16 residues. Trimming took off 6 bases at V and 0 bases at J, with 17 bases between the two ends. The germline V gene has CDR1 MDHEN and CDR2 SYDVKM. In nucleotides, the CDR3 is TGTGCCAGCAGCTCTGGTGGGGGGGCGCCTAACTATGGCTACACCTTC. The encoded protein is CASSSGGGAPNYGYTF.

This clone was seen once. The rearrangement links TRBV18 to TRBJ1-2; tentatively, D is TRBD1 (6 bases). The germline gives CDR1 KGHSH, CDR2 LQKENI. With 0 bases removed from V and 7 bases from J, the gap between germline ends came to 12 bases. The CDR3 has 14 amino acids. The CDR3 nucleotides are TGTGCCAGCTCACCACCCCCATTACAGGGTGGCTACACCTTC. Encoded protein: CASSPPPLQGGYTF.

The chain links TRBV2 to TRBJ1-6; D is perhaps TRBD1 (6 bases). The CDR3 contains 12 residues. The V gene lost 9 bases and the J gene lost 10 bases, with 13 bases spanning the gap. CDR1 and CDR2 from the germline V gene are SNHLY and FYNNEI. CDR3 sequence reads: CAREGGNSPLHF. DNA of the CDR3: TGTGCCAGAGAGGGGGGGAACTCACCCCTCCACTTT.

The V call is TRBV27, the J call TRBJ2-1, with 8 bases aligning to TRBD2. The CDR3 extends over 18 amino acids. Trimming took 5 bases from V and 0 from J; bases not matched to a gene: 12. Looked up from germline, CDR1 is MNHEY and CDR2 is SMNVEV (reference sequence). The CDR3 DNA reads TGTGCCAGCAGTCCCCATCGGGGGGGGCCCAGCTCCTACAATGAGCAGTTCTTC. This codes for CASSPHRGGPSSYNEQFF.

The gene calls are TRBV28 and TRBJ2-1; 8 bases align to TRBD2. The length of the CDR3 is 16 residues. Germline V gene data show CDR1 as MDHEN and CDR2 as SYDVKM. V lost 6 bases to trimming and J lost 0 bases; unmatched junction nucleotides: 7. The DNA of the CDR3 is TGTGCCAGCAGGGTAACCGCGGGGGGCTCCTACAATGAGCAGTTCTTC. This sequence encodes CASRVTAGGSYNEQFF.

This clone was observed once. This rearrangement joins TRBV5-5 to TRBJ2-1; TRBD1 matches 10 bases. Germline CDR1 reads SGHKS; CDR2 reads YYEKEE (reference sequence). This CDR3 contains 15 residues. Trimming cost V 3 bases and J 8 bases; bases outside gene matches: 8. This CDR3 reads CASSSLGQGVDEQFF. CDR3 coding DNA: TGTGCCAGCAGCTCCCTTGGACAGGGGGTCGATGAGCAGTTCTTC.

This rearrangement joins TRBV15 to TRBJ1-2; the match to TRBD1 covers 9 bases. Germline V CDR1 and CDR2: LNHNV, YYDKDF (reference sequence). This CDR3 spans 15 amino acids. Trimming cost V 5 bases and J 0 bases; bases outside gene matches: 4. In nucleotides, the CDR3 is TGTGCCACCAGCCGCCGGGACAGGGCTAACTATGGCTACACCTTC. This sequence encodes CATSRRDRANYGYTF.

With respect to this clone: Additional DNA sequences in this sample encode the identical CDR3. V is TRBV5-1 and J is TRBJ1-1; TRBD1 matches 8 bases. The CDR3 has 15 amino acids. CDR1 and CDR2 (germline): SGHRS, YFSETQ. The J segment lost 1 base and the V segment lost 3 bases, leaving 5 bases of the junction unmatched. The DNA of the CDR3 is TGCGCCAGCAGCTGGGGGACAGGAGCGAACACTGAAGCTTTCTTT. This sequence encodes CASSWGTGANTEAFF.

The rearrangement joins TRBV14 to TRBJ2-1; tentatively, D is TRBD2 (6 bases). Germline values: CDR1 SGHDN, CDR2 FVKESK. The CDR3 is made up of 18 amino acids. Trimming left V 1 base short and J 0 bases short, with 16 bases between. The CDR3 DNA is TGTGCCAGCAGCCAAGCATCCACTAGCTTTAGCTCCTACAATGAGCAGTTCTTC. Its translation: CASSQASTSFSSYNEQFF.

This chain uses TRBV29-1 with TRBJ1-2; 9 nucleotides agree with TRBD1. The ends lost 7 bases at V and 2 bases at J; junction bases unmatched: 5. The length of the CDR3 is 13 residues. Germline V gene sequence: CDR1 SQVTM, CDR2 ANQGSEA. CDR3 loop: CSAGTGQNYGYTF. CDR3 DNA sequence: TGCAGCGCTGGGACAGGGCAGAACTATGGCTACACCTTC.

DNA for the CDR3: TGTGCCAGTAGTATAAGTTTTGGACTAGCGGGAGAAGGTGACAATGAGCAGTTCTTC. It encodes CASSISFGLAGEGDNEQFF. V and J are TRBV19 and TRBJ2-1; 13 nucleotides align to TRBD2. The CDR3 sequence is 19 residues long. The trim removed 2 bases at V and 5 bases at J, leaving 12 bases unmatched. The V gene's germline CDR1 is LNHDA and CDR2 SQIVND (reference sequence).